Following are 20 T cell receptor beta chains from one sample sequenced in a study of T-cell reconstitution after alpha-beta-depleted transplantation in children. Unique molecular identifiers featured in how the TCRbeta library was prepared. TCRdb processed the PCR reads anew with MiXCR; each CDR3 protein has one entry. Here the sample spans approximately 500,000 distinct CDR3 sequences, over 25% being singletons. The source material was PBMCs, sampled before TCRalphabeta/CD19-depleted stem cell transplant. All receptors come from a boy younger than two with Wiskott-Aldrich syndrome, due to receive a stem cell transplant.

The chain joins TRBV15 to TRBJ2-7, with D perhaps matching TRBD1 (6 bases). Trimming shortened V by 5 bases and J by 5 bases, and 16 bases separated the two germline ends. CDR3 size: 14 residues. Germline-derived CDR1 and CDR2 are LNHNV and YYDKDF (reference sequence). The CDR3 bases are TGTGCCACCAGCCCACAGGGTATTGACGACGAGCAGTACTTC. It translates to CATSPQGIDDEQYF.

This clonotype was detected only a few times. V gene TRBV28 combines with J gene TRBJ1-6; possibly TRBD1 for D (6 bases). V shed 1 base and J shed 7 bases, with 14 bases lying between them. This CDR3 has 16 residues. Germline V lookup: CDR1 MDHEN, CDR2 SYDVKM. This CDR3 reads CASSLSSGQGNSPLHF. DNA of the CDR3: TGTGCCAGCAGTTTATCAAGTGGCCAGGGGAATTCACCCCTCCACTTT.

The chain couples TRBV5-1 to TRBJ2-5; D is unresolved. This CDR3 has 14 residues. Germline CDR1 and CDR2: SGHRS and YFSETQ. V was cut by 0 bases and J by 3 bases, with 9 bases left in between. The CDR3 coding sequence is TGCGCCAGCAGCTTGGCCCCAGGCAAAGAGACCCAGTACTTC. This encodes CASSLAPGKETQYF.

As DNA, the CDR3 is TGCGCCAGCAGCTTGGAAGGTATTGGGAATCAGCCCCAGCATTTT. The encoded protein is CASSLEGIGNQPQHF. V and J are TRBV5-1 and TRBJ1-5, with unresolved D. CDR1 is SGHRS, CDR2 YFSETQ, per germline. This CDR3 region has 15 residues. The V and J ends lost 0 bases and 4 bases respectively, with 11 bases between them.

This chain uses TRBV7-9 with TRBJ1-1, with 8 positions matching TRBD1. Trimming removed 4 bases from V and 9 bases from J; junction bases left unmatched: 7. Germline assignment: CDR1 SEHNR and CDR2 FQNEAQ (reference sequence). CDR3 length: 13 residues. Written as DNA, the CDR3 is TGTGCCAGCAGCTCGACAGGGGTGAAAAAAGCTTTCTTT. Its translation is CASSSTGVKKAFF.

The chain links TRBV5-1 to TRBJ2-7; perhaps TRBD2 as D (6 bases). In germline, CDR1 is SGHRS, CDR2 YFSETQ. The CDR3 has 18 amino acids. The V and J ends lost 1 base and 2 bases respectively, with 22 bases between them. The CDR3 sequence is CASSLWASGSRRAYEQYF. CDR3 nucleotides: TGCGCCAGCAGCTTGTGGGCAAGCGGGTCTCGACGTGCCTACGAGCAGTACTTC.

In its sample, this clonotype was seen once. V and J are TRBV27 and TRBJ2-7; 8 nucleotides agree with TRBD2. Germline trimming cut 4 bases from V and 0 bases from J; bases unmatched to any gene: 8. This CDR3 has 16 residues. CDR1 and CDR2 (germline): MNHEY, SMNVEV (reference sequence). The CDR3 DNA sequence: TGTGCCAGCAGTTCCGTAGCGGGACTGGCCTCCTACGAGCAGTACTTC. This codes for CASSSVAGLASYEQYF.

This clonotype was found a few times. The V call is TRBV5-1, the J call TRBJ2-5; tentatively, D is TRBD2 (5 bases). Germline CDR1 reads SGHRS; CDR2 reads YFSETQ. The CDR3 covers 14 residues. Trimming took 4 bases from V and 1 from J, leaving 11 bases between them. The CDR3 loop reads CASSPPDFQETQYF. CDR3 in DNA: TGCGCCAGCAGCCCACCGGACTTCCAAGAGACCCAGTACTTC.

The chain has TRBV3-1 and TRBJ2-7, with a tentative D call TRBD2 (5 bases). V was clipped by 4 bases and J by 5 bases, with 15 bases between them. Looked up from germline, CDR1 is LGHDT and CDR2 is YNNKEL (reference sequence). CDR3 length: 14 residues. As DNA, the CDR3 is TGTGCCAGCAGCCCAGGACTCAACAGACACGAGCAGTACTTC. It yields the protein CASSPGLNRHEQYF.

The V gene is TRBV20-1, the J gene TRBJ2-7; 9 bases align to TRBD1. The CDR3 is 14 amino acids. Germline V gene sequence: CDR1 DFQATT, CDR2 SNEGSKA (reference sequence). V trimming: 0 bases; J trimming: 6 bases; junction bases outside the gene matches: 6. DNA of the CDR3: TGCAGTGCTAGAGATCACAGGGGGCAGGTCGAGCAGTACTTC. This translates into CSARDHRGQVEQYF.

V and J are TRBV6-1 and TRBJ2-3; D could derive from TRBD1 or TRBD2 (5 bases each). This CDR3 contains 17 residues. The germline V gene has CDR1 MNHNS and CDR2 SASEGT. The germline V and J ends were trimmed by 5 bases and 2 bases, with 20 bases remaining between them. The CDR3 nucleotides are TGTGCCAGCAGTCCCAAAACGAGGGGAGATCACACAGATACGCAGTATTTT. It translates to CASSPKTRGDHTDTQYF.

This clonotype showed up just a few times. V is TRBV20-1 and J is TRBJ2-1; D not certain. Trimming stripped 7 bases from V and 0 bases from J, with 19 bases between. CDR1 is DFQATT, CDR2 SNEGSKA, per germline (reference sequence). The length of the CDR3 is 16 residues. The DNA for the CDR3 is TGCAGTGGGTCGAAGGTAGGAGTGTCCTCCTACAATGAGCAGTTCTTC. Amino acid sequence: CSGSKVGVSSYNEQFF.

This clonotype was seen a handful of times. The rearrangement joins TRBV27 to TRBJ2-4, with no clear D. Trimming stripped 2 bases from V and 6 bases from J, with 14 bases between. Germline CDR1 MNHEY, CDR2 SMNVEV (reference sequence). The CDR3 totals 15 residues. CDR3 amino acids: CASSLPPHLVNIQYF. Here the CDR3 DNA reads TGTGCCAGCAGTTTACCCCCCCATCTAGTAAACATTCAGTACTTC.

The chain has TRBV6-5 and TRBJ2-7, with D maybe TRBD1 (6 bases). CDR1 and CDR2 from the germline V gene are MNHEY and SVGAGI. The CDR3 length is 14 residues. V was pared by 4 bases and J by 2 bases, with 12 bases between. The CDR3 DNA is TGTGCCAGCAGTTTCCACAGGGTGCCCTACGAGCAGTACTTC. Its protein is CASSFHRVPYEQYF.

The rearrangement uses TRBV5-1 and TRBJ1-1; 9 bases are a match to TRBD1. The CDR3 has 15 residues. V was pared by 4 bases and J by 3 bases, with 7 bases of the junction left unmatched. Germline lookup yields CDR1 SGHRS and CDR2 YFSETQ. Written as DNA, the CDR3 is TGCGCCAGCAGCCCGAACAGGGGGCTACACACTGAAGCTTTCTTT. Protein: CASSPNRGLHTEAFF.

This clonotype was recorded only once. The rearrangement joins TRBV6-1 to TRBJ1-5; 11 bases line up with TRBD1. The CDR3 is 14 amino acids. Germline lookup yields CDR1 MNHNS and CDR2 SASEGT. V gave up 5 bases and J gave up 7 bases; unmatched junction bases: 4. The CDR3 DNA sequence: TGTGCCAGCAGTCTGGACAGGGGGCGACAGCCCCAGCATTTT. Protein sequence: CASSLDRGRQPQHF.

The gene calls are TRBV24-1 and TRBJ2-5; no clear D. CDR3 length equals 12 residues. Germline V gives CDR1 KGHDR, CDR2 SFDVKD. Trimming shortened V by 4 bases and J by 2 bases, and 4 bases separated the two germline ends. In DNA, the CDR3 is TGTGCCACCAGTGACCGACAAGAGACCCAGTACTTC. Translated, it gives CATSDRQETQYF.

The chain uses TRBV12-2 and TRBJ1-1. TRBV12-2 is listed as a pseudogene. This CDR3 has 12 residues. For the CDR3, the DNA is TGTGCAAGTCGCTTACAGAACACTGAAGCTTTCTTT. As protein: CASRLQNTEAFF.

The genes are TRBV20-1 and TRBJ1-1; D unclear. Germline V gives CDR1 DFQATT, CDR2 SNEGSKA (reference sequence). The CDR3 is 11 residues long. V shed 4 bases and J shed 7 bases, with 10 bases lying between them. Here the CDR3 DNA reads TGCAGTGCTAATGGTCGGAGTGAAGCTTTCTTT. Translated, it gives CSANGRSEAFF.

This clonotype occurred a few times. J is TRBJ2-1 and V is TRBV7-9; D is perhaps TRBD2 (5 bases). Germline V CDR1 and CDR2: SEHNR, FQNEAQ (reference sequence). The ends were cut back, 5 bases at V and 4 bases at J, with 15 bases in the middle. CDR3 length equals 15 residues. The CDR3 region has the DNA TGTGCCAGCAGCAGACCGACCGGACTGTACAATGAGCAGTTCTTC. This encodes CASSRPTGLYNEQFF.